The present T cell receptor beta chain was sequenced within a study of blood T cell repertoires in COVID-19. At the level of the study: Whether acute or convalescent, the COVID-19 samples came from the United States, Italy and Spain. PBMCs, B-cell-depleted T cells, or T cells provided the cDNA or gDNA that made up the material.

Clones were read by immunoSEQ multiplex PCR, and TCRdb kept only the in-frame ones, dropping some. The profile shows roughly 200,000 clones, 85% of them singletons. This clone was recorded only once. The CDR3 totals 13 residues. Germline-derived CDR1 and CDR2 are ENHRY and SYGVKD. After removal of 10 bases from V and 6 bases from J, the junction contained 6 bases not matched to a gene. Sequencing was carried out using peripheral blood. V usage is TRBV10-3 and J usage is TRBJ1-5; 10 bases are shared with TRBD1. This TCR came from a woman aged 60-75 years with acute or convalescent COVID-19. CDR3 DNA sequence: TGTGCCACCGGACAGGGGGAAGTTCAGCCCCAGCATTTT. Translating it yields CATGQGEVQPQHF.